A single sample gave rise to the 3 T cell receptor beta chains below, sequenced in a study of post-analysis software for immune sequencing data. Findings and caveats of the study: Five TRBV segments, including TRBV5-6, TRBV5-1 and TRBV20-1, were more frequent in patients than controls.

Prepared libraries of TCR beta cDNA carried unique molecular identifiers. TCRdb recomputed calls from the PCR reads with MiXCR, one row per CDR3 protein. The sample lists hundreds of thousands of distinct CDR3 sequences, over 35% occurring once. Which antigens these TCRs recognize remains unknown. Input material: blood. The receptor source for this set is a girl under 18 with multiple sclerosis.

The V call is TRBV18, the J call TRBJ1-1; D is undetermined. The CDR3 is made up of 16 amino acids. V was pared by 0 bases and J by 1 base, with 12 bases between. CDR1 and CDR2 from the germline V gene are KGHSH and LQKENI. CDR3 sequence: CASSPPNSAGNTEAFF. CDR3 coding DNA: TGTGCCAGCTCACCACCTAACTCGGCGGGGAACACTGAAGCTTTCTTT. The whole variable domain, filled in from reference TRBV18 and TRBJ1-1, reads NAGVMQNPRHLVRRRGQEARLRCSPMKGHSHVYWYRQLPEEGLKFMVYLQKENIIDESGMPKERFSAEFPKEGPSILRIQQVVRGDSAAYFCASSPPNSAGNTEAFFGQGTRLTVV.

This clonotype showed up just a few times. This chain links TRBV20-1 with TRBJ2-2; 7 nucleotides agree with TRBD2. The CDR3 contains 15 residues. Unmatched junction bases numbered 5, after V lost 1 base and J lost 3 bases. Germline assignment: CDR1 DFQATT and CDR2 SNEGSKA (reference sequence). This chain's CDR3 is CSARVAGVDTGELFF. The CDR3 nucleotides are TGCAGTGCTAGAGTTGCGGGAGTCGACACCGGGGAGCTGTTTTTT.

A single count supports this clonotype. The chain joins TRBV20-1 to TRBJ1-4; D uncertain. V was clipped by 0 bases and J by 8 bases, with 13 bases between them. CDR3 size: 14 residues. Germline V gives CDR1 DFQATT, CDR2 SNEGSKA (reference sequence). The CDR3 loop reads CSARDPQVGEKLFF. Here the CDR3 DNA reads TGCAGTGCTAGAGATCCCCAGGTTGGGGAAAAACTGTTTTTT.